In its sample, the clone carrying this T cell receptor (beta chain) was seen a few times. Antigen unknown. These data are taken from a study of CD8 T cells in ankylosing spondylitis. Regarding the study as a whole: Significant enrichment of disease-linked clones was reported in matched ankylosing spondylitis synovial fluid.

By quantitative 5'-RACE with molecular barcodes, the TCR beta libraries were made. TCRdb reanalysed the 5' RACE reads using MiXCR and keeps one entry per CDR3 protein. The repertoire holds some 240,000 distinct CDR3 sequences, with 20% to 30% as singletons. This CDR3 is 17 amino acids long. Germline CDR1 reads DFQATT; CDR2 reads SNEGSKA (reference sequence). Trimming removed 4 bases from V and 4 bases from J, with 26 bases in between. The sample consisted of blood, either unsorted or a sorted T cell fraction (not recorded which). The chain recombines TRBV20-1 with TRBJ2-7; D is possibly TRBD2 (6 bases). The sequence derives from a male donor with ankylosing spondylitis or in good health (not recorded which). The CDR3 sequence: CSATGTEGLWARYEQYF. CDR3 bases: TGCAGTGCTACGGGGACTGAAGGTTTATGGGCACGATACGAGCAGTACTTC.